Following are 12 T cell receptor beta chains from one sample sequenced in a study of T-cell reconstitution after alpha-beta-depleted transplantation in children. During its preparation, the TCRbeta library received unique molecular identifiers. Each CDR3 protein gets one entry after TCRdb re-called the PCR reads with MiXCR. The sample yields over 15,000 distinct CDR3 sequences, 5% to 5.5% seen once. The sample here was PBMCs, taken before TCRalphabeta/CD19-depleted stem cell transplant. All receptors come from a boy between 10 and 17 years old with acute lymphoblastic leukemia, due to receive a stem cell transplant.

This clonotype is labeled as medium-sized. The chain employs TRBV10-3 and TRBJ1-1, with D unclear. Trimming left V 0 bases short and J 11 bases short, with 19 bases between. The germline V gene has CDR1 ENHRY and CDR2 SYGVKD. The CDR3 has 15 amino acids. This chain's CDR3 is CAISESGDNGRKAFF. In nucleotides, the CDR3 is TGTGCCATCAGTGAGTCGGGAGACAATGGGAGGAAGGCTTTCTTT.

This clonotype was recorded many times. The gene calls are TRBV7-6 and TRBJ2-5; 10 bases align to TRBD2. Germline loops: CDR1 SGHVS, CDR2 FNYEAQ. The junction had 3 bases not matched to a gene; V was cut back by 4 bases and J by 4 bases. The CDR3 runs 14 residues. CDR3 in DNA: TGTGCCAGCAGCTCTAGCGGGGGACGAGAGACCCAGTACTTC. It specifies CASSSSGGRETQYF.

The gene calls are TRBV6-1 and TRBJ2-1; D unclear. This CDR3 comprises 13 residues. Trimming took 4 bases from V and 7 from J, leaving 11 bases between them. Germline CDR1 is MNHNS and CDR2 is SASEGT. DNA of the CDR3: TGTGCCAGCAGTGCCCACAGTAGGAATGAGCAGTTCTTC. This encodes CASSAHSRNEQFF.

This clonotype was seen repeatedly, ten times or more. The V gene is TRBV7-2, the J gene TRBJ2-1; 7 nucleotides align to TRBD2. This CDR3 contains 15 residues. The V gene end was trimmed by 0 bases and the J gene end by 5 bases; junction bases not matched to a gene: 4. Germline CDR1 is SGHTA and CDR2 is FQGNSA. The CDR3 DNA sequence: TGTGCCAGCAGCTTAGCGGGGGGGTGGGACAATGAGCAGTTCTTC. It specifies CASSLAGGWDNEQFF.

This clonotype is medium-sized by share. The rearrangement uses TRBV12-3 or TRBV12-4 and TRBJ2-2; the D gene is possibly TRBD2 (5 bases). The ends were cut back, 2 bases at V and 10 bases at J, with 14 bases in the middle. The CDR3 is made up of 14 amino acids. CDR3 DNA sequence: TGTGCCAGCAGTTTAAGGGTCGGGGTGGCGGAGCTGTTTTTT. This gives the protein CASSLRVGVAELFF.

This clonotype was seen many times. V usage is TRBV7-6 and J usage is TRBJ2-2; D could derive from TRBD1 or TRBD2 (6 bases each). CDR3 size: 15 residues. V was clipped by 5 bases and J by 5 bases, with 15 bases between them. Germline values: CDR1 SGHVS, CDR2 FNYEAQ. CDR3 amino acids: CASSQGTAFTGELFF. DNA of the CDR3: TGTGCCAGCAGCCAGGGGACTGCGTTTACCGGGGAGCTGTTTTTT.

Ten or more counts support this clonotype. The chain joins TRBV19 to TRBJ1-1; D is possibly TRBD1 (5 bases). Trimming shortened V by 5 bases and J by 7 bases, and 14 bases separated the two germline ends. The CDR3 is made up of 13 amino acids. The V gene's germline CDR1 is LNHDA and CDR2 SQIVND (reference sequence). The CDR3 loop reads CASSFFGQLEAFF. Here the CDR3 DNA reads TGTGCCAGTAGTTTCTTCGGACAACTTGAAGCTTTCTTT. Full variable domain (missing parts from reference TRBV19 and TRBJ1-1): DGGITQSPKYLFRKEGQNVTLSCEQNLNHDAMYWYRQDPGQGLRLIYYSQIVNDFQKGDIAEGYSVSREKKESFPLTVTSAQKNPTAFYLCASSFFGQLEAFFGQGTRLTVV.

The table lists this clonotype with many counts. The gene calls are TRBV19 and TRBJ2-1, with no clear D. Germline CDR1 is LNHDA and CDR2 is SQIVND (reference sequence). Trimming stripped 5 bases from V and 6 bases from J, with 11 bases between. There are 13 residues in the CDR3. The CDR3 loop reads CASSGRLSNEQFF. CDR3 DNA: TGTGCCAGTAGTGGCAGGCTCTCCAATGAGCAGTTCTTC.

This clonotype came up many times. V is TRBV27 and J is TRBJ2-5; D uncertain. V dropped 5 bases and J dropped 2 bases, with 12 bases sitting between them. This CDR3 comprises 14 residues. Germline V gene lookup returns CDR1 MNHEY and CDR2 SMNVEV (reference sequence). The CDR3 DNA follows: TGTGCCAGCAGTAACACGGGCCCTCAAGAGACCCAGTACTTC. Its translation is CASSNTGPQETQYF.

The genes are TRBV6-2 or TRBV6-3 and TRBJ2-5; perhaps TRBD1 as D (5 bases). Germline CDR1 and CDR2: MNHEY and SVGEGT. The V end was cut by 6 bases, the J end by 0 bases, with 17 bases between. This CDR3 contains 16 residues. CDR3: CASRGVVVQDQETQYF. In DNA form, the CDR3 reads TGTGCCAGCAGAGGGGTGGTGGTGCAGGACCAAGAGACCCAGTACTTC.

Ten or more counts support this clonotype. The CDR3 loop reads CATSSARGRGYEQYF. The DNA of the CDR3 is TGTGCCACCAGCTCCGCAAGGGGGCGAGGCTACGAGCAGTACTTC. The chain recombines TRBV15 with TRBJ2-7; 7 bases agree with TRBD1. With V trimmed by 5 bases and J by 3 bases, 10 bases remained unmatched. The germline gives CDR1 LNHNV, CDR2 YYDKDF (reference sequence). The CDR3 totals 15 residues.

In its sample, this clonotype was seen many times. J is TRBJ2-6 and V is TRBV7-9; the D is unclear. Per germline, CDR1 SEHNR and CDR2 FQNEAQ (reference sequence). The germline V and J ends were trimmed by 5 bases and 2 bases, with 10 bases remaining between them. The CDR3 is 15 residues long. Here the CDR3 DNA reads TGTGCCAGCAGCCTGTCCGAGACTGGGGCCAACGTCCTGACTTTC. The encoded protein is CASSLSETGANVLTF. Full variable domain (missing parts from reference TRBV7-9 and TRBJ2-6): DTGVSQNPRHKITKRGQNVTFRCDPISEHNRLYWYRQTLGQGPEFLTYFQNEAQLEKSRLLSDRFSAERPKGSFSTLEIQRTEQGDSAMYLCASSLSETGANVLTFGAGSRLTVL.